A selection of T cell receptor beta chains follows, all from one sample in a study of T cells in localized non-small cell lung cancer. Clones were read by immunoSEQ multiplex PCR, and TCRdb kept only the in-frame ones, dropping some. Here the sample spans about 12,000 clones, just over 85% being singletons. The source was peripheral blood, collected before any cancer treatment. These receptors were obtained from a male donor aged 60 or over with stage III lung adenocarcinoma. Both conserved end residues are part of each CDR3. A D gene is named only where the DNA matches it firmly. Size is omitted from some rows. Given values are once, few, many or a class for expanded clones.

abundance	j_gene	d_gene	v_gene	CDR3nt	CDR3aa
.	TRBJ1-6	.	TRBV6-5	TGTGCCAGCAGACAGTTAAATTCACCCCTCCACTTT	CASRQLNSPLHF
.	TRBJ1-3	.	TRBV18	TGTGCCAGCTCACTCGACAGGTCTGGAAACACCATATATTTT	CASSLDRSGNTIYF
.	TRBJ2-7	TRBD1	TRBV10-1	TGCGCCAGCAGTGAGTCAACAGGGGGCGAGCAGTACTTC	CASSESTGGEQYF
.	TRBJ2-3	TRBD1	TRBV7-8	TGTGCCAGCAGCTTACCGGGACAGATAACAGATACGCAGTATTTT	CASSLPGQITDTQYF
.	TRBJ2-5	TRBD2	TRBV7-6	TGTGCCAGCAGCTTAGGGCGGGGGGGAGAGACCCAGTACTTC	CASSLGRGGETQYF
.	TRBJ1-5	.	TRBV6-1	TGTGCCAGCACGTCTAGTTACAATCAGCCCCAGCATTTT	CASTSSYNQPQHF
once	TRBJ2-1	TRBD2	TRBV9	TGTGCCAGCAGGGGGACTAGCGGGGCCTACAATGAGCAGTTCTTC	CASRGTSGAYNEQFF
.	TRBJ1-5	TRBD1	TRBV27	TGTGCCAGCAGCCGGAATCGGGACAGCCTTAGCAATCAGCCCCAGCATTTT	CASSRNRDSLSNQPQHF
.	TRBJ1-2	.	TRBV6-1	TGTGCCAGCAGTGAAAGGGAAAACTATGGCTACACCTTC	CASSERENYGYTF
.	TRBJ2-1	.	TRBV9	TGTGCCAGCAGCGTAGTAACGGGAGTATCGAATGAGCAGTTCTTC	CASSVVTGVSNEQFF
.	TRBJ1-5	.	TRBV2	TGTGCCAGCAGTCTAGGGGGAGTTCAGCCCCAGCATTTT	CASSLGGVQPQHF
.	TRBJ2-1	TRBD1	TRBV11-2	TGTGCCAGCAGCTTAGGACGCCCGGGACAGGGGCTGGACAATGAGCAGTTCTTC	CASSLGRPGQGLDNEQFF
.	TRBJ2-7	TRBD1	TRBV5-6	TGTGCCAGCAGCTTTGGGACAGCCGATAGGGAGCAGTACTTC	CASSFGTADREQYF
.	TRBJ1-4	.	TRBV7-2	TGTGCCAGCAGCTTAGTGGCGGGTGAAAAACTGTTTTTT	CASSLVAGEKLFF
.	TRBJ1-2	.	TRBV18	TGTGCCAGCTCACCAAAGCACTGGCCAGAGACTAGCTTC	CASSPKHWPETSF